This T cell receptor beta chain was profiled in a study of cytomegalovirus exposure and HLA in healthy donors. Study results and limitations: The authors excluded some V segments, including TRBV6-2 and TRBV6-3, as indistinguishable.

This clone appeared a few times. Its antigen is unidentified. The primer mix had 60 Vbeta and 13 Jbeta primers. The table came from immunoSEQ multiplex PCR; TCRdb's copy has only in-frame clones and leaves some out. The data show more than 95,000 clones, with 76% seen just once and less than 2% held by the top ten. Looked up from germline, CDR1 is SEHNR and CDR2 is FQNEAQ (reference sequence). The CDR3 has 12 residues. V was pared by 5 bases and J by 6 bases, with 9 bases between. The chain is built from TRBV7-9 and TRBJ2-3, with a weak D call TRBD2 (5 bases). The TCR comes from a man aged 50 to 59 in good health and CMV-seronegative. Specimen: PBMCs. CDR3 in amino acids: CASSQLGDTQYF. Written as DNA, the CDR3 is TGTGCCAGCAGCCAACTAGGGGATACGCAGTATTTT. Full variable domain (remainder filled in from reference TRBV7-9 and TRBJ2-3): DTGVSQNPRHKITKRGQNVTFRCDPISEHNRLYWYRQTLGQGPEFLTYFQNEAQLEKSRLLSDRFSAERPKGSFSTLEIQRTEQGDSAMYLCASSQLGDTQYFGPGTRLTVL.